A single sample gave rise to the 21 T cell receptor beta chains below, sequenced in a study of blood T cell repertoires in COVID-19. Data came from immunoSEQ multiplex PCR; TCRdb stores just in-frame clones and leaves some out. The data contain 84,000 or so clones, around 80% of them singletons. The source material was peripheral blood. These receptors all come from a man older than 75 with active or convalescent COVID-19.

V gene TRBV11-1 combines with J gene TRBJ1-6; TRBD1 agrees at 8 bases. Trimming cost V 7 bases and J 6 bases; bases outside gene matches: 2. The germline V gene encodes CDR1 SGHAT and CDR2 FQDESV (reference sequence). This CDR3 is built from 13 residues. CDR3 loop: CASNGQGNSPLHF. CDR3 nucleotide sequence: TGTGCCAGCAATGGACAGGGTAATTCACCCCTCCACTTT.

The chain couples TRBV12-3 or TRBV12-4 to TRBJ1-6, with a weak D call TRBD1 (5 bases). The CDR3 is made up of 12 amino acids. V shed 3 bases and J shed 17 bases, with 14 bases lying between them. The CDR3 DNA sequence: TGTGCCAGCAGTTTGACAGAGACCAACATCCACTTT. Its translation: CASSLTETNIHF.

The chain recombines TRBV15 with TRBJ2-5, with D perhaps TRBD1 (6 bases). The length of the CDR3 is 16 residues. Deletions cut 1 base from V and 5 bases from J, with 17 bases between. Germline V gene sequence: CDR1 LNHNV, CDR2 YYDKDF (reference sequence). CDR3 coding DNA: TGTGCCACCAGCAGAGGGCAGGGGATGGGTTTGGAGACCCAGTACTTC. It specifies CATSRGQGMGLETQYF.

For this clone: The junction departs from the called germline gene at one end, perhaps through a read error. Other DNA sequences within the sample encode an identical CDR3. J is TRBJ1-2 and V is TRBV9; D perhaps matches TRBD1 (6 bases). Looked up from germline, CDR1 is SGDLS and CDR2 is YYNGEE. The CDR3 is made up of 17 amino acids. This CDR3 is CASSANRDTIRNYGYTF. The CDR3 DNA is TGTGCCAGCAGCGCGAACCGGGACACGATTAGGAACTATGGCTACACTTTC.

The gene calls are TRBV7-9 and TRBJ1-5; the D is unclear. The CDR3 has 16 residues. Germline lookup yields CDR1 SEHNR and CDR2 FQNEAQ (reference sequence). Trimming cost V 4 bases and J 0 bases, with 13 bases left between them. The CDR3 is CASSSTGSNSNQPQHF. The CDR3 nucleotides read TGTGCCAGCAGCTCCACCGGGAGTAATAGCAATCAGCCCCAGCATTTT. Using reference TRBV7-9 and TRBJ1-5 for the parts outside the CDR3, the full variable domain is DTGVSQNPRHKITKRGQNVTFRCDPISEHNRLYWYRQTLGQGPEFLTYFQNEAQLEKSRLLSDRFSAERPKGSFSTLEIQRTEQGDSAMYLCASSSTGSNSNQPQHFGDGTRLSIL.

CDR3 residues: CASSREAGNQPQHF. Here the CDR3 DNA reads TGTGCCAGCAGTAGGGAGGCGGGCAATCAGCCCCAGCATTTT. The J gene is TRBJ1-5, the V gene TRBV6-4, with D unclear. The length of the CDR3 is 14 residues. Trimming pared 5 bases from V and 2 bases from J, leaving 10 bases between. Germline V gene sequence: CDR1 MRHNA, CDR2 SNTAGT.

The chain uses TRBV4-1 and TRBJ2-1, with 13 nucleotides matching TRBD2. Germline V gene lookup returns CDR1 MGHRA and CDR2 YSYEKL. This CDR3 spans 16 amino acids. V shed 8 bases, J shed 2 bases, and the junction held 6 bases outside the gene matches. CDR3 coding DNA: TGCGCCAGCGGAACTAGCGGGAGGGATCCCTACAATGAGCAGTTCTTC. It encodes CASGTSGRDPYNEQFF.

The chain employs TRBV5-1 and TRBJ2-7; D may be TRBD1 (5 bases). The CDR3 is made up of 13 amino acids. V gave up 7 bases and J gave up 2 bases, with 13 bases separating them. Germline loops: CDR1 SGHRS, CDR2 YFSETQ. CDR3 in DNA: TGCGCCAGCGGCCCAGACAGTACCTACGAGCAGTACTTC. Translation: CASGPDSTYEQYF.

CDR3 protein: CAVVRDRPLEAFF. The DNA for the CDR3 is TGTGCAGTGGTTAGGGACAGGCCCCTTGAAGCTTTCTTT. The chain uses TRBV28 and TRBJ1-1; 8 bases line up with TRBD1. This CDR3 has 13 amino acids. Germline assignment: CDR1 MDHEN and CDR2 SYDVKM.

V gene TRBV6-5 combines with J gene TRBJ2-7, with 12 bases lining up with TRBD2. J gave up 7 bases and V 5 bases, and 6 bases lay outside the gene matches. This CDR3 comprises 14 residues. Looked up from germline, CDR1 is MNHEY and CDR2 is SVGAGI. The CDR3 loop reads CASSLAGGSREQYF. The CDR3 nucleotides are TGTGCCAGCAGTCTAGCGGGGGGGTCTCGAGAGCAGTACTTC.

This chain joins TRBV7-2 and TRBJ2-1; 8 bases fit TRBD1. Germline V gene sequence: CDR1 SGHTA, CDR2 FQGNSA. The CDR3 is 15 amino acids. V lost 1 base and J lost 4; bases outside the gene matches: 3. The CDR3 reads CASSLEWTGYNEQFF. The DNA of the CDR3 is TGTGCCAGCAGCTTAGAGTGGACAGGGTACAATGAGCAGTTCTTC.

The chain recombines TRBV5-1 with TRBJ1-2; no firm D call. Germline V gene lookup returns CDR1 SGHRS and CDR2 YFSETQ. The V and J ends lost 0 bases and 7 bases respectively, with 13 bases between them. The CDR3 is 14 amino acids. For the CDR3, the DNA is TGCGCCAGCAGCTTGGAACCAGAGGGAAGTGGCTACACCTTC. Translating gives CASSLEPEGSGYTF.

The chain links TRBV7-9 to TRBJ1-3, with 7 bases matching TRBD1. The V and J ends lost 5 bases and 8 bases, in that order; junction bases with no gene match: 9. The germline CDR1 and CDR2 sequences are SEHNR and FQNEAQ (reference sequence). The CDR3 extends over 14 amino acids. The CDR3 nucleotides read TGTGCCAGCAGCATGCCCGGGACAGTTTACACCATATATTTT. It yields the protein CASSMPGTVYTIYF.

This chain uses TRBV18 with TRBJ2-7; a possible D gene is TRBD1 (5 bases). The CDR3 consists of 17 residues. The V gene's germline CDR1 is KGHSH and CDR2 LQKENI. V lost 1 base and J lost 2, with 18 bases in between. The CDR3 region has the DNA TGTGCCAGCTCACCACTTTCAGGGAAGGTTGGGGCCTACGAGCAGTACTTC. Protein: CASSPLSGKVGAYEQYF.

This chain uses TRBV6-6 with TRBJ1-5; TRBD1 matches at 8 bases. The V gene end was trimmed by 0 bases and the J gene end by 2 bases; junction bases not matched to a gene: 3. The CDR3 consists of 16 residues. Germline V gene sequence: CDR1 MNHNY, CDR2 SVGAGI (reference sequence). CDR3 in DNA: TGTGCCAGCAGTTACTCCAGGGGGCAGGGCAATCAGCCCCAGCATTTT. Translating it yields CASSYSRGQGNQPQHF.

This chain links TRBV19 with TRBJ2-1, with 7 bases identical to TRBD2. Per germline, CDR1 LNHDA and CDR2 SQIVND (reference sequence). The CDR3 contains 15 residues. V lost 4 bases, J lost 0 bases, and 3 bases stayed unmatched. The CDR3 region is CASSTSGSSYNEQFF. CDR3 nucleotides: TGTGCCAGTAGTACTAGCGGCAGCTCCTACAATGAGCAGTTCTTC.

V usage is TRBV7-6 and J usage is TRBJ1-6; 10 bases align to TRBD1. The germline V gene encodes CDR1 SGHVS and CDR2 FNYEAQ. J gave up 10 bases and V 2 bases, and 14 bases lay outside the gene matches. The CDR3 covers 18 residues. CDR3 bases: TGTGCCAGCAGCTTACATCAAACTGGGACAGGGGTGAACTCACCCCTCCACTTT. Amino acids: CASSLHQTGTGVNSPLHF.

The chain couples TRBV2 to TRBJ1-1, with TRBD1 matching over 11 bases. This CDR3 spans 13 amino acids. V was pared by 8 bases and J by 5 bases, with 4 bases of the junction left unmatched. Germline values: CDR1 SNHLY, CDR2 FYNNEI. CDR3 residues: CASGRDRGTEAFF. For the CDR3, the DNA is TGTGCCAGCGGCCGGGACAGGGGGACTGAAGCTTTCTTT.

The chain combines TRBV9 with TRBJ2-7; 8 bases agree with TRBD2. V lost 0 bases and J lost 2; bases outside the gene matches: 4. This CDR3 has 15 amino acids. Germline V gene data show CDR1 as SGDLS and CDR2 as YYNGEE. This CDR3 is CASSVGSGTPYEQYF. In DNA form, the CDR3 reads TGTGCCAGCAGCGTAGGTAGCGGGACCCCCTACGAGCAGTACTTC.

V and J are TRBV6-5 and TRBJ1-6, with D perhaps TRBD1 (5 bases). V was pared by 4 bases and J by 9 bases, with 19 bases between. The CDR3 contains 16 residues. Per germline, CDR1 MNHEY and CDR2 SVGAGI. CDR3 residues: CASSSTPTAARSPLHF. DNA of the CDR3: TGTGCCAGCAGTTCCACTCCGACAGCCGCCCGTTCACCCCTCCACTTT.

This rearrangement joins TRBV18 to TRBJ1-2; D is uncertain. Germline CDR1 reads KGHSH; CDR2 reads LQKENI. The CDR3 length is 14 residues. Between the trimmed V and J ends, which lost 5 bases and 2 bases, there was a span of 12 bases. CDR3 in amino acids: CASSKYEENYGYTF. The DNA of the CDR3 is TGTGCCAGCTCAAAGTATGAGGAGAACTATGGCTACACCTTC.